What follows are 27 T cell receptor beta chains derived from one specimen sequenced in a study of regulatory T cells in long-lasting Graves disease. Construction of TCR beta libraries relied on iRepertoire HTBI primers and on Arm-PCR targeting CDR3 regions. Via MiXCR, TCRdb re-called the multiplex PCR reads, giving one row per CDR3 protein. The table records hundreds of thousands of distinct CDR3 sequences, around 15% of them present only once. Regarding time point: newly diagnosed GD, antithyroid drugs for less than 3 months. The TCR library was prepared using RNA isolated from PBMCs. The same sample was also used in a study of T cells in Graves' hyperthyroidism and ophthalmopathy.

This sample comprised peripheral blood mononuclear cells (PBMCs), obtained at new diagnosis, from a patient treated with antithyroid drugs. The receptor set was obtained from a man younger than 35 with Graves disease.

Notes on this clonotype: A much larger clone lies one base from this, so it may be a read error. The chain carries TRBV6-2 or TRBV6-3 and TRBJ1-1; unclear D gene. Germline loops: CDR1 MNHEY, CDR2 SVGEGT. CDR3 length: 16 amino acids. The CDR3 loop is CASSESSRIPLTEASF. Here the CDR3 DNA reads TGTGCCAGCAGTGAATCTAGCCGGATACCTCTAACTGAAGCTTCCTTT.

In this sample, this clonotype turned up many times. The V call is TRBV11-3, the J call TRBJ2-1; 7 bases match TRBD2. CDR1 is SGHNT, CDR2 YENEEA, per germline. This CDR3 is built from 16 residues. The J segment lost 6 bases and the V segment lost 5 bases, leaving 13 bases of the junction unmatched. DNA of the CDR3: TGTGCCAGCAGCCCAGACGGTCGAGCGGGACTCAATGAGCAGTTCTTC. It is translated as CASSPDGRAGLNEQFF.

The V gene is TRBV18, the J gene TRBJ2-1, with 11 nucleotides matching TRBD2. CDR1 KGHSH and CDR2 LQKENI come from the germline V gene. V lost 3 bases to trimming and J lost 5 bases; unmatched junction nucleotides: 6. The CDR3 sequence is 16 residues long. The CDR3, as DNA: TGTGCCAGCTCACCGGGACTAGCGGAGACCAACAATGAGCAGTTCTTC. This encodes CASSPGLAETNNEQFF.

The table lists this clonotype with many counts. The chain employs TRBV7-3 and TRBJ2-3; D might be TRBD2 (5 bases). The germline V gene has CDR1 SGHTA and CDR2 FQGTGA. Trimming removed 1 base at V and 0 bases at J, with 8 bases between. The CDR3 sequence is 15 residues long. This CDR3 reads CASSLSGGSTDTQYF. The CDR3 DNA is TGTGCCAGCAGCTTAAGTGGCGGGAGCACAGATACGCAGTATTTT.

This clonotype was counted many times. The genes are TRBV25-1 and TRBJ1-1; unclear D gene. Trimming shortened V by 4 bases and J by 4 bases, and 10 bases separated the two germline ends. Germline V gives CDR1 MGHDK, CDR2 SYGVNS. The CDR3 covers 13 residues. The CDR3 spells CASSVEGITEAFF. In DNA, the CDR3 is TGTGCCAGCAGTGTGGAAGGGATCACTGAAGCTTTCTTT.

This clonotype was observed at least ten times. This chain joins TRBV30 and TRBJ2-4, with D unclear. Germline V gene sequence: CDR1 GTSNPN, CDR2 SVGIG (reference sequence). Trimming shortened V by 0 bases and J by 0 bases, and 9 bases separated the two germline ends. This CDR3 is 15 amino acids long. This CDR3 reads CAWSVSAAAKNIQYF. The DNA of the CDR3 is TGTGCCTGGAGTGTATCGGCGGCAGCCAAAAACATTCAGTACTTC.

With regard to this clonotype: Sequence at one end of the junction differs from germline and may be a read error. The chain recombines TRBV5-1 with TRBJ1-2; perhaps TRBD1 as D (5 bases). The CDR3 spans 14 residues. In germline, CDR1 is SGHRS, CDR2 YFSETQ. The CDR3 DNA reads TGCGCCAGCAGAAATTCAGGGACTGATTATGGCTACGCCTTC. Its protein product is CASRNSGTDYGYAF.

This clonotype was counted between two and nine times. CDR3 residues: CASTVGALDTQYF. CDR3 bases: TGCGCCAGCACGGTGGGCGCCCTGGATACGCAGTATTTT. This sequence joins TRBV5-1 and TRBJ2-3; D unclear. Germline values: CDR1 SGHRS, CDR2 YFSETQ. The CDR3 consists of 13 residues. V was clipped by 6 bases and J by 6 bases, with 14 bases between them.

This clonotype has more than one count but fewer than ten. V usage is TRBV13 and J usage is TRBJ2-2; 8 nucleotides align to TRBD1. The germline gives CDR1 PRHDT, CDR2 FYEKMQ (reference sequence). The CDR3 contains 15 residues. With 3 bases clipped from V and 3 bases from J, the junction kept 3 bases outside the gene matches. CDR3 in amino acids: CASSLRTGHTGELFF. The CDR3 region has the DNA TGTGCCAGCAGCTTGAGGACAGGGCACACCGGGGAGCTGTTTTTT.

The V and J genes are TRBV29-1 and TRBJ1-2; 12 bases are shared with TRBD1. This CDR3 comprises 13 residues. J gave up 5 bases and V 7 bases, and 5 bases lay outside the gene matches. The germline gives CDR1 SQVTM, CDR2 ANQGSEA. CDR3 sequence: CSAAGQGAYGYTF. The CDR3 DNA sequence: TGCAGCGCGGCGGGACAGGGGGCATATGGCTACACCTTC. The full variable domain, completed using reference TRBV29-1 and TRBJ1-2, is SAVISQKPSRDICQRGTSLTIQCQVDSQVTMMFWYRQQPGQSLTLIATANQGSEATYESGFVIDKFPISRPNLTFSTLTVSNMSPEDSSIYLCSAAGQGAYGYTFGSGTRLTVV.

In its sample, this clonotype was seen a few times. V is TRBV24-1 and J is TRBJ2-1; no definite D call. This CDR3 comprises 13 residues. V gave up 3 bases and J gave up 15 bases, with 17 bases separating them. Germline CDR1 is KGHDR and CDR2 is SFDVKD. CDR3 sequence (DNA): TGTGCCACCAGTGATGCCCGAGAGCCTGAACGGTTCTTC. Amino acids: CATSDAREPERFF.

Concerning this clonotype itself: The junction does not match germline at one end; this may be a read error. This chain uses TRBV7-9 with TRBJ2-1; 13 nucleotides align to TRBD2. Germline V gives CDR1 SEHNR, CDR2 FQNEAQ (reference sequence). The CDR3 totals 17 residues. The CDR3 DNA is TGTGCCAACAGCCCCCCGGGACTAGCGGGGACCTACAATGAGCAGTTCTTC. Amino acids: CANSPPGLAGTYNEQFF.

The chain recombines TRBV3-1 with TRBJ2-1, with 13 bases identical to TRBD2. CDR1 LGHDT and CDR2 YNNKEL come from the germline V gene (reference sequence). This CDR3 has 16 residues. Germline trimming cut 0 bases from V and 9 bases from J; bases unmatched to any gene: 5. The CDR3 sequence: CASSQDGTSGIIEQFF. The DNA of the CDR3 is TGTGCCAGCAGCCAAGACGGGACTAGCGGGATTATTGAGCAGTTCTTC.

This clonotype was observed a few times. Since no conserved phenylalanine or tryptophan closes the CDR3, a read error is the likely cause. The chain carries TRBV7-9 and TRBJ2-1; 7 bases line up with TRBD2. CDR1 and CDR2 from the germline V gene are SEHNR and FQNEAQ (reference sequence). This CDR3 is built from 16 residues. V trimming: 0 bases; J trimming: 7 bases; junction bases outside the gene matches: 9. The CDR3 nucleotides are TGTGCCAGCAGCTTAGCGGGAGGGCCCTCGGGAAATGAGCAGTTCCTC. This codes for CASSLAGGPSGNEQFL.

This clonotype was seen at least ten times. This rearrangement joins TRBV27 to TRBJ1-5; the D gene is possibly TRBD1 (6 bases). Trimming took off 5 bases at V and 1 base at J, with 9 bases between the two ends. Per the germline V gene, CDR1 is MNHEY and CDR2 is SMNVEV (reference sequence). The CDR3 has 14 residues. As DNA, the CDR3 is TGTGCCAGCAGTGTTGGGACAAGCAATCAGCCCCAGCATTTT. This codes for CASSVGTSNQPQHF.

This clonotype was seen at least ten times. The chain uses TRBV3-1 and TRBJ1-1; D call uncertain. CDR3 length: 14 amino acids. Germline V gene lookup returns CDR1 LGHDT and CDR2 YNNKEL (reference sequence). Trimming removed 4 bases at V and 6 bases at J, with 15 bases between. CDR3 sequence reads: CASSPDGGRSEAFF. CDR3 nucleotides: TGTGCCAGCAGCCCTGATGGAGGGAGGTCTGAAGCTTTCTTT.

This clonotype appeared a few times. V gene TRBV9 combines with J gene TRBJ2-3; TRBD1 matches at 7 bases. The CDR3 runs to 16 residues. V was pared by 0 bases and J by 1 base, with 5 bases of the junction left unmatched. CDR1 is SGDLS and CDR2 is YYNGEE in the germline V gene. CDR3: CASSVGGTGGTDTQYF. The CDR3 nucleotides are TGTGCCAGCAGCGTAGGCGGAACAGGGGGCACAGATACGCAGTATTTT.

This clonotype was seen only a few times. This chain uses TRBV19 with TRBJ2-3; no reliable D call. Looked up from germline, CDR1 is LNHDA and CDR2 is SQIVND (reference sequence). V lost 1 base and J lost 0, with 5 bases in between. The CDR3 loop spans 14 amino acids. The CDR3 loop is CASSIGRSTDTQYF. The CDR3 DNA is TGTGCCAGTAGTATAGGGCGTAGCACAGATACGCAGTATTTT.

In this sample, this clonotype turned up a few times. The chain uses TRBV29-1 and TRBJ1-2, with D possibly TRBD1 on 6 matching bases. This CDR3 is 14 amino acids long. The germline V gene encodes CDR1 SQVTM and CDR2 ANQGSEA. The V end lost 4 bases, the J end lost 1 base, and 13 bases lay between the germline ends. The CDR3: CSVGTETYNYGYTF. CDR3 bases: TGCAGCGTTGGGACAGAGACTTATAACTATGGCTACACCTTC. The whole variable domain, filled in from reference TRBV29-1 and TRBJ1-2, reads SAVISQKPSRDICQRGTSLTIQCQVDSQVTMMFWYRQQPGQSLTLIATANQGSEATYESGFVIDKFPISRPNLTFSTLTVSNMSPEDSSIYLCSVGTETYNYGYTFGSGTRLTVV.

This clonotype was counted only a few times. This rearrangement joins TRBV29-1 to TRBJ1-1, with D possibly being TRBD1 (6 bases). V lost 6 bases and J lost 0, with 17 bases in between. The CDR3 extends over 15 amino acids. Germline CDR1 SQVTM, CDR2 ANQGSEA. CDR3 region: CSVKGHENLNTEAFF. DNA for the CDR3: TGCAGCGTGAAGGGACATGAGAACCTGAACACTGAAGCTTTCTTT.

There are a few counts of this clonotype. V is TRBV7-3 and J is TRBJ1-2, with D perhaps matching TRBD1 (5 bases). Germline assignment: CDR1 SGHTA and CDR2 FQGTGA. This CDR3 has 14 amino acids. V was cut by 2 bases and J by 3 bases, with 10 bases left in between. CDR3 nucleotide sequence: TGTGCCAGCAGCTTAGACAGTGACTACTATGGCTACACCTTC. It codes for CASSLDSDYYGYTF.

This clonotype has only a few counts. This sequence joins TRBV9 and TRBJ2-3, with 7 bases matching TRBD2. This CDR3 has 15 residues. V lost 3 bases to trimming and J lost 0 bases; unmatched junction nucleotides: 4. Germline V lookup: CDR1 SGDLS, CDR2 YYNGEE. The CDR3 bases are TGTGCCAGCAGCGGGTTGACTAGCAGCACAGATACGCAGTATTTT. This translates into CASSGLTSSTDTQYF. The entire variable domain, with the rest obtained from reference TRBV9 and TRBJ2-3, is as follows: DSGVTQTPKHLITATGQRVTLRCSPRSGDLSVYWYQQSLDQGLQFLIQYYNGEERAKGNILERFSAQQFPDLHSELNLSSLELGDSALYFCASSGLTSSTDTQYFGPGTRLTVL.

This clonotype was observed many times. The CDR3 nucleotides read TGTGCCAGCAGTGACCCTTGGGGGCTTCAGCCCCAGCATTTT. It encodes CASSDPWGLQPQHF. This chain links TRBV6-1 with TRBJ1-5, with D tentatively TRBD1 (6 bases). From germline, CDR1 is MNHNS and CDR2 SASEGT. This CDR3 is built from 14 residues. The germline V and J ends were trimmed by 3 bases and 6 bases, with 12 bases remaining between them.

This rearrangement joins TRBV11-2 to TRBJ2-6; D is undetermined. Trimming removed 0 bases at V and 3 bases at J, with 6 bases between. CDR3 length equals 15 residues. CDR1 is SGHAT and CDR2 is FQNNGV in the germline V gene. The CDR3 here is CASSLERVGANVLTF. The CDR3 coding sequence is TGTGCCAGCAGCTTAGAAAGGGTTGGGGCCAACGTCCTGACTTTC.

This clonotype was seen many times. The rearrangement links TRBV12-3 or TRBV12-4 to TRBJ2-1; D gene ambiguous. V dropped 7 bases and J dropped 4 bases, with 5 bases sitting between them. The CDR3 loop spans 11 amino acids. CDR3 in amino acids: CASKAYNEQFF. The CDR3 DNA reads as TGTGCCAGCAAGGCGTACAATGAGCAGTTCTTC.

Written as DNA, the CDR3 is TGTGCCAGCAGCCCGGGACTTCCTAGCTCCTACAATGAGCAGTTCTTC. Protein: CASSPGLPSSYNEQFF. The chain links TRBV11-2 to TRBJ2-1, with D possibly matching TRBD2 (6 bases). The CDR3 loop spans 16 amino acids. Germline V gene sequence: CDR1 SGHAT, CDR2 FQNNGV. V lost 5 bases to trimming and J lost 0 bases, with 14 bases between them.

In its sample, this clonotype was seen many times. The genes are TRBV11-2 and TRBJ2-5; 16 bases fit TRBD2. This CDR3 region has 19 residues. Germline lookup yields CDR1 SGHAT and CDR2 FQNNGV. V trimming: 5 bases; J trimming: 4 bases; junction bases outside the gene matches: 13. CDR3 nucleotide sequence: TGTGCCAGCAGCCTCCCCGGGGGGACTAGCGGGAGGGGGCGAGAGACCCAGTACTTC. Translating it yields CASSLPGGTSGRGRETQYF.